Shown below are 13 T cell receptor beta chains from a single sample sequenced in a study of T cell responses to AZD1222 COVID-19 vaccine (dated by TCRdb to the early 2020s). Library preparation employed the immunoSEQ multiplex PCR assay. In TCRdb, the immuneACCESS table is reduced to in-frame sequences with V and J assigned. These tables do not hold every clone; where another copy was compared, an unresolved V gene accounts for under half, and the others remain unexplained. Within this sample are roughly 150,000 clones, with about 92% of them counted one time only. In total, the top ten clones hold approximately 6.2% of the sample. The time point tag for this specimen amounts to: about 28 days (+/-7) after the second vaccine dose. The starting material was peripheral blood, obtained 28 days after the second AZD1222 dose. Every receptor here comes from an adult who received the AZD1222 COVID-19 vaccine.

V and J are TRBV7-3 and TRBJ2-3, with TRBD1 as a possible D gene (6 bases). This CDR3 has 14 amino acids. Germline loops: CDR1 SGHTA, CDR2 FQGTGA. V was pared by 5 bases and J by 5 bases, with 14 bases between. CDR3 bases: TGTGCCAGCAGCCCGCCAGGGGTGAAAGATACGCAGTATTTT. Encoded protein: CASSPPGVKDTQYF.

This chain connects TRBV28 to TRBJ2-7; no definite D call. This CDR3 has 12 residues. V was clipped by 10 bases and J by 3 bases, with 13 bases between them. CDR1 and CDR2 (germline): MDHEN, SYDVKM. The CDR3 protein is CATAVQNYEQYF. The CDR3 bases are TGTGCCACCGCGGTACAGAACTACGAGCAGTACTTC.

The chain employs TRBV28 and TRBJ1-5, with 10 bases aligning to TRBD1. Germline V gene lookup returns CDR1 MDHEN and CDR2 SYDVKM. J lost 6 bases, V lost 3 bases, and 8 bases had no gene match. This CDR3 region has 16 residues. The chain's CDR3 is CASSFLGQGVGQPQHF. In nucleotides, the CDR3 is TGTGCCAGCAGTTTCCTTGGACAGGGGGTTGGTCAGCCCCAGCATTTT.

The rearrangement uses TRBV2 and TRBJ1-4; the match to TRBD1 covers 8 bases. In germline, CDR1 is SNHLY, CDR2 FYNNEI. V lost 0 bases, J lost 9 bases, and 6 bases stayed unmatched. The CDR3 length is 15 residues. CDR3 protein: CASSEARQGLQKLFF. The CDR3 DNA sequence: TGTGCCAGCAGTGAAGCGCGACAGGGGTTGCAAAAACTGTTTTTT.

The rearrangement joins TRBV5-1 to TRBJ2-3; 10 bases agree with TRBD2. V was clipped by 2 bases and J by 4 bases; unmatched bases: 4. The CDR3 totals 15 residues. Germline loops: CDR1 SGHRS, CDR2 YFSETQ. CDR3 bases: TGCGCCAGCAGCTTTTCCCTAGCGGGAGCAGATACGCAGTATTTT. Protein: CASSFSLAGADTQYF.

The CDR3 DNA is TGTGCCAGCAGTGGAGACAGGGTAACCGAGCAGTACTTC. Its protein product is CASSGDRVTEQYF. The V gene is TRBV6-4, the J gene TRBJ2-7; 7 bases agree with TRBD1. CDR1 and CDR2 from the germline V gene are MRHNA and SNTAGT. This CDR3 comprises 13 residues. J gave up 6 bases and V 4 bases, and 6 bases lay outside the gene matches.

This chain joins TRBV18 and TRBJ1-2; 8 bases are shared with TRBD1. From germline, CDR1 is KGHSH and CDR2 LQKENI. Unmatched junction bases numbered 9, after V lost 0 bases and J lost 3 bases. The CDR3 loop spans 17 amino acids. The CDR3 DNA reads TGTGCCAGCTCACCACCGAGGCAGGGGGCGCGGGACTATGGCTACACCTTC. Its translation: CASSPPRQGARDYGYTF.

The rearrangement joins TRBV5-6 to TRBJ2-7, with D perhaps being TRBD1 or TRBD2 (5 bases each). This CDR3 comprises 15 residues. Between the trimmed V and J ends, which lost 2 bases and 3 bases, there was a span of 15 bases. Per the germline V gene, CDR1 is SGHDT and CDR2 is YYEEEE. CDR3: CASSFERGAGYEQYF. DNA for the CDR3: TGTGCCAGCAGCTTCGAGAGAGGGGCCGGCTACGAGCAGTACTTC.

The chain employs TRBV6-2 or TRBV6-3 and TRBJ2-2; tentatively, D is TRBD2 (6 bases). Germline values: CDR1 MNHEY, CDR2 SVGEGT. This CDR3 is 18 amino acids long. Trimming took off 3 bases at V and 0 bases at J, with 17 bases between the two ends. The CDR3 DNA reads TGTGCCAGCAGTTATACTGCGGGGATTGACGCGAACACCGGGGAGCTGTTTTTT. As protein: CASSYTAGIDANTGELFF.

V gene TRBV30 combines with J gene TRBJ2-4, with TRBD2 matching 9 bases. The CDR3 is 14 amino acids. The germline V gene has CDR1 GTSNPN and CDR2 SVGIG (reference sequence). The junction had 7 bases not matched to a gene; V was cut back by 2 bases and J by 8 bases. CDR3 bases: TGTGCCTGGAGTCCCGGGACTAGCTTTGACATTCAGTACTTC. This sequence encodes CAWSPGTSFDIQYF.

CDR3 DNA: TGTGCCTGGACAGGGGGCGGCAATCAGCCCCAGCATTTT. It yields the protein CAWTGGGNQPQHF. The J gene is TRBJ1-5, the V gene TRBV30, with TRBD1 matching over 8 bases. Germline CDR1 reads GTSNPN; CDR2 reads SVGIG (reference sequence). The CDR3 has 13 amino acids. Trimming cost V 4 bases and J 2 bases; bases outside gene matches: 1.

The chain links TRBV30 to TRBJ2-7, with D possibly being TRBD2 (6 bases). V lost 0 bases and J 0 bases, leaving 15 bases between the germline ends. This CDR3 is 16 amino acids long. Germline values: CDR1 GTSNPN, CDR2 SVGIG (reference sequence). The CDR3: CAWSVGSRRASYEQYF. The DNA of the CDR3 is TGTGCCTGGAGTGTGGGCTCCCGGAGGGCCTCCTACGAGCAGTACTTC.

The genes are TRBV4-2 and TRBJ1-5, with TRBD1 matching 9 bases. Germline CDR1 and CDR2: LGHNA and YNFKEQ. V dropped 2 bases and J dropped 8; count of bases not matched to a gene: 10. The CDR3 is 16 amino acids. Here the CDR3 DNA reads TGTGCCAGCAGCCAAACCGCCGGGACAGGGAGTGAGCCCCAGCATTTT. Its translation is CASSQTAGTGSEPQHF.